Below are 18 T cell receptor beta chains sequenced from a single sample in a study of T cell repertoires in cytomegalovirus infection (dated by TCRdb to the late 2010s). These TCRs' antigens remain unknown. The treatment or condition tag for this specimen amounts to: in vitro stimulation with specific CMV peptide epitopes to enrich CMV-specific T cells. The run used an Illumina HiSeq 1500. TCRdb reprocessed the public reads (quality trimming at Q25 with fastp, clone calling with MiXCR) and kept in-frame beta chains. Rows are unified per CDR3 protein, each entry keeping the most common DNA and genes. Present in this sample are around 750,000 distinct CDR3 sequences, less than 35% of which were seen just once. Of the sample, under 15% falls within the top ten clones. Sequencing used cultured CD8+ T cells from PBMCs, obtained from culture after CMV antigen stimulation. The origin of the receptors is a human donor in good health (CMV status not recorded). Some clones in this sample may be carry-over from other donors' samples.

The chain is built from TRBV24-1 and TRBJ1-5, with TRBD1 identical over 8 bases. The germline V gene encodes CDR1 KGHDR and CDR2 SFDVKD. The CDR3 runs 16 residues. Germline trimming cut 0 bases from V and 5 bases from J; bases unmatched to any gene: 5. The CDR3 DNA reads as TGTGCCACCAGTGATTTGCATGGACAGGGCCATCAGCCCCAGCATTTT. Translation: CATSDLHGQGHQPQHF.

The J gene is TRBJ2-3, the V gene TRBV20-1; no clear D. The germline V and J ends were trimmed by 5 bases and 3 bases, with 15 bases remaining between them. Germline loops: CDR1 DFQATT, CDR2 SNEGSKA (reference sequence). This CDR3 contains 14 residues. The CDR3, as DNA: TGCAGTGCTCCTAACCCCGGACCAACAGATACGCAGTATTTT. Translating gives CSAPNPGPTDTQYF.

The chain recombines TRBV20-1 with TRBJ1-4; the D gene is possibly TRBD1 (6 bases). This CDR3 has 13 residues. The V and J ends lost 4 bases and 4 bases respectively, with 10 bases between them. Germline CDR1 DFQATT, CDR2 SNEGSKA (reference sequence). The CDR3 sequence is CSAKGGLNEKLFF. Here the CDR3 DNA reads TGCAGTGCTAAGGGGGGGCTTAATGAAAAACTGTTTTTT.

This clonotype has just a few counts. V gene TRBV27 combines with J gene TRBJ2-5, with 10 bases that match TRBD2. With 7 bases clipped from V and 1 base from J, the junction kept 3 bases outside the gene matches. CDR3 length: 14 amino acids. Germline V lookup: CDR1 MNHEY, CDR2 SMNVEV (reference sequence). The CDR3 protein is CASKQRGGQETQYF. CDR3 coding DNA: TGTGCCAGCAAGCAGCGGGGGGGCCAAGAGACCCAGTACTTC.

This clonotype was seen only a few times. The chain links TRBV7-6 to TRBJ2-1; D might be TRBD1 (5 bases). The CDR3 has 14 amino acids. Germline CDR1 SGHVS, CDR2 FNYEAQ. The ends were cut back, 5 bases at V and 6 bases at J, with 14 bases in the middle. CDR3 residues: CASSPGHNPNEQFF. CDR3 coding DNA: TGTGCCAGCAGCCCCGGACATAACCCCAATGAGCAGTTCTTC.

This clonotype was detected many times. This rearrangement joins TRBV19 to TRBJ2-2; weak D call: TRBD1 (5 bases). The V gene lost 5 bases and the J gene lost 0 bases, with 7 bases spanning the gap. The V gene's germline CDR1 is LNHDA and CDR2 SQIVND (reference sequence). The CDR3 contains 14 residues. CDR3 protein: CASSWTPNTGELFF. The CDR3 DNA sequence: TGTGCCAGTAGTTGGACACCGAACACCGGGGAGCTGTTTTTT.

This sequence joins TRBV7-4 and TRBJ1-2, with 10 bases that match TRBD1. The CDR3 contains 16 residues. V trimming: 6 bases; J trimming: 2 bases; junction bases outside the gene matches: 9. Germline loops: CDR1 SGHVT, CDR2 SQSDAQ. The CDR3 region has the DNA TGTGCCAGCAGGTTCTCGGGACAGGGGACCAACTATGGCTACACCTTC. This translates into CASRFSGQGTNYGYTF.

J is TRBJ2-3 and V is TRBV5-4; TRBD2 might be the D (6 bases). The CDR3 runs 14 residues. Trimming removed 4 bases from V and 2 bases from J, with 11 bases in between. In germline, CDR1 is SGHNT, CDR2 YYREEE (reference sequence). The CDR3 DNA follows: TGTGCCAGCAGCCGGGAGAGAATCACAGATACGCAGTATTTT. Translation: CASSRERITDTQYF. Supplemented by reference TRBV5-4 and TRBJ2-3, the full variable domain reads ETGVTQSPTHLIKTRGQQVTLRCSSQSGHNTVSWYQQALGQGPQFIFQYYREEENGRGNFPPRFSGLQFPNYSSELNVNALELDDSALYLCASSRERITDTQYFGPGTRLTVL.

About this clonotype itself: A much more abundant neighbour one base away suggests this may be a read error. This is likely a read error, given that the CDR3 carries no conserved phenylalanine or tryptophan at its end. This sequence joins TRBV6-1 and TRBJ1-2; D is uncertain. The CDR3 is 15 residues long. CDR1 MNHNS and CDR2 SASEGT come from the germline V gene. Trimming removed 1 base from V and 0 bases from J, with 9 bases in between. Here the CDR3 DNA reads TGTGCCAGCAGTGAAGGAACAGCCCCTAACTATGGCTACACCTCC. Translation gives CASSEGTAPNYGYTS.

There are many counts of this clonotype. This chain links TRBV6-6 with TRBJ1-5; TRBD1 aligns across 11 bases. CDR1 MNHNY and CDR2 SVGAGI come from the germline V gene (reference sequence). CDR3 length: 16 amino acids. With 5 bases clipped from V and 7 bases from J, the junction kept 10 bases outside the gene matches. CDR3 residues: CASSPLDRGHRQPQHF. In nucleotides, the CDR3 is TGTGCCAGCAGTCCCCTGGACAGGGGGCATCGGCAGCCCCAGCATTTT.

The chain carries TRBV6-6 and TRBJ1-5; D might be TRBD1 (6 bases). V was pared by 6 bases and J by 1 base, with 13 bases between. Germline V gene data show CDR1 as MNHNY and CDR2 as SVGAGI (reference sequence). The CDR3 has 15 residues. CDR3 nucleotides: TGTGCCAGCAGCTGGACAGACGGGAGCAATCAGCCCCAGCATTTT. Its translation is CASSWTDGSNQPQHF.

This chain connects TRBV6-1 to TRBJ2-5, with D perhaps assigned TRBD1 or TRBD2 (6 bases each). Deletions cut 5 bases from V and 9 bases from J, with 10 bases between. The V gene's germline CDR1 is MNHNS and CDR2 SASEGT. CDR3 length: 11 amino acids. The CDR3 bases are TGTGCCAGCAGTCTCGGGGGCTCCCAGTACTTC. Residues: CASSLGGSQYF.

In its sample, this clonotype was seen a few times. The chain carries TRBV7-9 and TRBJ1-5; unclear D gene. V gave up 4 bases and J gave up 1 base, with 11 bases separating them. In germline, CDR1 is SEHNR, CDR2 FQNEAQ (reference sequence). The CDR3 extends over 15 amino acids. As DNA, the CDR3 is TGTGCCAGCAGCTCGCCAGGAACCAGCAATCAGCCCCAGCATTTT. Its translation: CASSSPGTSNQPQHF. Full variable domain (remainder filled in from reference TRBV7-9 and TRBJ1-5): DTGVSQNPRHKITKRGQNVTFRCDPISEHNRLYWYRQTLGQGPEFLTYFQNEAQLEKSRLLSDRFSAERPKGSFSTLEIQRTEQGDSAMYLCASSSPGTSNQPQHFGDGTRLSIL.

Ten or more counts support this clonotype. This rearrangement joins TRBV7-2 to TRBJ1-1, with 7 positions matching TRBD1. Unmatched junction bases numbered 4, after V lost 5 bases and J lost 1 base. Germline V gene sequence: CDR1 SGHTA, CDR2 FQGNSA. This CDR3 region has 14 residues. The CDR3 bases are TGTGCCAGCAGCAAGGGACAGTCGAACACTGAAGCTTTCTTT. It translates to CASSKGQSNTEAFF. Together with reference TRBV7-2 and TRBJ1-1, the CDR3 gives the full variable domain: GAGVSQSPSNKVTEKGKDVELRCDPISGHTALYWYRQSLGQGLEFLIYFQGNSAPDKSGLPSDRFSAERTGGSVSTLTIQRTQQEDSAVYLCASSKGQSNTEAFFGQGTRLTVV.

This clonotype showed up just a few times. The rearrangement links TRBV11-2 to TRBJ2-7; D may be TRBD2 (5 bases). The V gene's germline CDR1 is SGHAT and CDR2 FQNNGV. The CDR3 is 14 amino acids. V dropped 1 base and J dropped 2 bases, with 9 bases sitting between them. CDR3 bases: TGTGCCAGCAGCTTAGGAGGGATGGCCTACGAGCAGTACGTC. It is translated as CASSLGGMAYEQYV.

This clonotype was seen only a few times. The V call is TRBV5-6, the J call TRBJ2-3; the match to TRBD2 covers 11 bases. The V gene end was trimmed by 4 bases and the J gene end by 4 bases; junction bases not matched to a gene: 8. This CDR3 spans 16 amino acids. The V gene's germline CDR1 is SGHDT and CDR2 YYEEEE. Here the CDR3 DNA reads TGTGCCAGCAGCAACCTAGCGGGGGGCAGGGCAGATACGCAGTATTTT. Translated: CASSNLAGGRADTQYF.

With respect to this clonotype: A junction end diverges from the germline sequence, so it may reflect a read error. The V call is TRBV20-1, the J call TRBJ2-1; 12 bases line up with TRBD2. The length of the CDR3 is 16 residues. Germline assignment: CDR1 DFQATT and CDR2 SNEGSKA (reference sequence). The CDR3 DNA reads TGCAGTGCTCCGACTAGCGGGGGCCCCTCCGACAATGAGCAGTTCTTC. Translated, it gives CSAPTSGGPSDNEQFF.

The V and J genes are TRBV25-1 and TRBJ1-3; D may be TRBD1 (5 bases). The CDR3 totals 13 residues. Trimming stripped 6 bases from V and 4 bases from J, with 10 bases between. The germline V gene encodes CDR1 MGHDK and CDR2 SYGVNS. In DNA form, the CDR3 reads TGTGCCAGCAGCCCCTGGGGGGGAAACACCATATATTTT. It codes for CASSPWGGNTIYF.